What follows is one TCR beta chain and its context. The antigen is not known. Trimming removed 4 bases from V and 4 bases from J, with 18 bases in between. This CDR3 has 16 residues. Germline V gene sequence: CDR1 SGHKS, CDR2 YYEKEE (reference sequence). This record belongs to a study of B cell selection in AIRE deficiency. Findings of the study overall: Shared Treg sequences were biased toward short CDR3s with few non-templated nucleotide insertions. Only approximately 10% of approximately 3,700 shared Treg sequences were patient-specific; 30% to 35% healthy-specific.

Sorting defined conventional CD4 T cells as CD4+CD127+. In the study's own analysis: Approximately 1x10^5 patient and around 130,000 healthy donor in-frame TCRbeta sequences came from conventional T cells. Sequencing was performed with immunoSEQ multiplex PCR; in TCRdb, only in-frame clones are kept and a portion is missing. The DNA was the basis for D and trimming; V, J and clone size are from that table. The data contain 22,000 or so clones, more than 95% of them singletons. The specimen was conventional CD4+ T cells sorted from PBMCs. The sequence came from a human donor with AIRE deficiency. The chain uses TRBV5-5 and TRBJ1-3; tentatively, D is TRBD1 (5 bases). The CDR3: CASSAGAGLRGNTIYF. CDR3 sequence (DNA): TGTGCCAGCAGCGCCGGGGCGGGGCTGCGAGGAAACACCATATATTTT.